This record looks at one T cell receptor beta chain sequence and its context. This specimen comes from a study of blood T cell repertoires in COVID-19. Across the study: There were acute and convalescent COVID-19 samples, and they came from the United States, Italy and Spain.

The germline V gene encodes CDR1 LGHDT and CDR2 YNNKEL (reference sequence). Trimming took off 5 bases at V and 0 bases at J, with 5 bases between the two ends. The CDR3 covers 12 residues. Per the original data handling: The assay estimated nucleated cells by amplifying reference gene primers. Libraries were prepared by immunoSEQ multiplex PCR; TCRdb keeps only in-frame clonotypes and omits some of them. Clone size and V and J calls were adopted from that table, with D and trimming inferred from the DNA. The table lists tens of thousands of clones, roughly 90% of them singletons. The receptor was derived from an older woman with active COVID-19. Sequencing input: peripheral blood. This chain joins TRBV3-1 (or the pseudogene TRBV3-2) and TRBJ2-7; D unclear. CDR3 loop: CASSYSSYEQYF. CDR3 nucleotides: TGTGCCAGCAGCTACAGCTCCTACGAGCAGTACTTC.